Listed here are 10 T cell receptor beta chains from one sample, sequenced in a study of blood T cell repertoires in COVID-19. Sequenced by immunoSEQ multiplex PCR; TCRdb stores in-frame clones only, minus some. The top ten hold roughly 9.8% of the sample, which has over 70,000 clones, roughly 85% seen once. The specimen sequenced was peripheral blood. The receptors originated from a man aged 55 to 69 with COVID-19, enrolled during active disease.

The chain recombines TRBV19 with TRBJ2-4, with 7 bases fitting TRBD1. The V and J ends lost 6 bases and 0 bases, in that order; junction bases with no gene match: 14. In germline, CDR1 is LNHDA, CDR2 SQIVND (reference sequence). CDR3 length equals 18 residues. The CDR3 spells CASRSPGQSTLAKNIQYF. CDR3 sequence (DNA): TGTGCCAGTAGGTCACCGGGACAGTCCACCTTAGCCAAAAACATTCAGTACTTC.

The chain links TRBV5-6 to TRBJ2-7; 7 bases are shared with TRBD1. Germline CDR1 reads SGHDT; CDR2 reads YYEEEE. Trimming at V came to 4 bases and at J to 3 bases, leaving 7 bases not matched to a gene. This CDR3 comprises 14 residues. This chain's CDR3 is CASSPRTGNYEQYF. CDR3 coding DNA: TGTGCCAGCAGCCCCAGGACAGGCAACTACGAGCAGTACTTC.

The rearrangement joins TRBV11-3 to TRBJ1-2; 11 positions match TRBD1. Unmatched junction bases numbered 2, after V lost 1 base and J lost 7 bases. This CDR3 comprises 14 residues. Germline V gene data show CDR1 as SGHNT and CDR2 as YENEEA. As DNA, the CDR3 is TGTGCCAGCAGCTTAGCGGGACAGGGGGGTGGCTACACCTTC. Protein sequence: CASSLAGQGGGYTF. The complete variable domain, with remaining parts taken from reference TRBV11-3 and TRBJ1-2, reads EAGVVQSPRYKIIEKKQPVAFWCNPISGHNTLYWYLQNLGQGPELLIRYENEEAVDDSQLPKDRFSAERLKGVDSTLKIQPAELGDSAVYLCASSLAGQGGGYTFGSGTRLTVV.

The CDR3 DNA reads TGTGCCAGTAGTATAGTTAGCTATCCGGGACAGCCCCAGCATTTT. It translates to CASSIVSYPGQPQHF. This rearrangement joins TRBV19 to TRBJ1-5; D unresolved. The germline V gene has CDR1 LNHDA and CDR2 SQIVND (reference sequence). This CDR3 is built from 15 residues. Trimming shortened V by 1 base and J by 7 bases, and 14 bases separated the two germline ends.

This clone was detected only a few times. J is TRBJ1-5 and V is TRBV19; D unclear. There are 17 residues in the CDR3. Trimming removed 6 bases from V and 9 bases from J, with 27 bases in between. Germline V gene sequence: CDR1 LNHDA, CDR2 SQIVND (reference sequence). CDR3 region: CASRMVGVRGWYVPQHF. The CDR3 DNA is TGTGCCAGTAGAATGGTCGGGGTCAGAGGGTGGTATGTGCCCCAGCATTTT.

The rearrangement uses TRBV29-1 and TRBJ1-2; D ambiguous. Germline loops: CDR1 SQVTM, CDR2 ANQGSEA. This CDR3 is 13 amino acids long. The V and J ends lost 3 bases and 3 bases respectively, with 11 bases between them. CDR3 sequence: CSVDSGRYYGYTF. The DNA for the CDR3 is TGCAGCGTTGATAGTGGGAGATACTATGGCTACACCTTC.

The chain joins TRBV5-1 to TRBJ2-3, with a possible D match to TRBD2 (6 bases). The germline V and J ends were trimmed by 0 bases and 4 bases, with 12 bases remaining between them. This CDR3 spans 15 amino acids. The germline V gene has CDR1 SGHRS and CDR2 YFSETQ. The CDR3 DNA reads as TGCGCCAGCAGCTTGGTCTCGGGAGAATCAGATACGCAGTATTTT. It encodes CASSLVSGESDTQYF.

This chain links TRBV7-9 with TRBJ2-1; D possibly corresponds to TRBD1 (6 bases). Trimming shortened V by 5 bases and J by 6 bases, and 20 bases separated the two germline ends. CDR1 SEHNR and CDR2 FQNEAQ come from the germline V gene (reference sequence). The CDR3 totals 16 residues. CDR3 coding DNA: TGTGCCAGCAGCCCCCAGGGGCAGCTAGACGGCAATGAGCAGTTCTTC. Its protein is CASSPQGQLDGNEQFF.

On this clone: One end of the junction varies from germline; a read error may be responsible. This chain joins TRBV5-4 and TRBJ1-2, with 10 bases fitting TRBD1. From germline, CDR1 is SGHNT and CDR2 YYREEE (reference sequence). The CDR3 totals 14 residues. The chain's CDR3 is CASSLSVGTGEDVF. CDR3 DNA sequence: TGTGCCAGCAGCTTGTCAGTCGGGACAGGGGAGGACGTCTTC.

The chain couples TRBV5-1 to TRBJ1-3; maybe TRBD1 (5 bases). CDR3 size: 14 residues. Trimming shortened V by 3 bases and J by 1 base, and 8 bases separated the two germline ends. Looked up from germline, CDR1 is SGHRS and CDR2 is YFSETQ. CDR3 coding DNA: TGCGCCAGCAGCTCATCAGGGTCTGGAAACACCATATATTTT. Translating gives CASSSSGSGNTIYF.